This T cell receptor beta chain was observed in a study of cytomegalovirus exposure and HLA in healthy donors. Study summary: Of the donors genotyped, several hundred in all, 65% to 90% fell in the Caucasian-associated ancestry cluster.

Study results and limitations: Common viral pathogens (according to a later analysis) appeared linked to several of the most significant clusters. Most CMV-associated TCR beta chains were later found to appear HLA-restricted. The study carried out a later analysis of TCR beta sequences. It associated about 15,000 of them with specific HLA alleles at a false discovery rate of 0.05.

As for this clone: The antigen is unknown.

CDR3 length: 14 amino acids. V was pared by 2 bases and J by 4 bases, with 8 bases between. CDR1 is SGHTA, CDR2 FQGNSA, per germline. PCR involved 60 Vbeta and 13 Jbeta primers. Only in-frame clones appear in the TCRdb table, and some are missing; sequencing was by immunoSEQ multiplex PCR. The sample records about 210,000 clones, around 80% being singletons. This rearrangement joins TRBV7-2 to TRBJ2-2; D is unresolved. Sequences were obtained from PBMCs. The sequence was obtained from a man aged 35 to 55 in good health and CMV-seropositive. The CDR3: CASSLISLTGELFF. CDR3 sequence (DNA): TGTGCCAGCAGCTTAATCAGTCTCACCGGGGAGCTGTTTTTT.